Below, 25 T cell receptor beta chains from the same sample are listed, as sequenced in a study of T cells in Graves' hyperthyroidism and ophthalmopathy. It was RNA transcripts that yielded the amplified TCR beta CDR3 regions. HTBI primers were the set used in a first-round RT-PCR of the TCR CDR3. In TCRdb, the multiplex PCR reads were re-called with MiXCR into one record per CDR3 protein. Here the sample spans about 370,000 distinct CDR3 sequences, 13% to 15% being singletons. The sample comprised blood. All receptors come from a woman aged 55-70 years with Graves' ophthalmopathy.

This clonotype was detected ten times or more. J is TRBJ1-6 and V is TRBV28; 8 bases match TRBD1. V lost 1 base, J lost 10 bases, and 9 bases stayed unmatched. The CDR3 covers 16 residues. Germline assignment: CDR1 MDHEN and CDR2 SYDVKM. The CDR3 region is CASSLSRQGKGSPLHF. CDR3 sequence (DNA): TGTGCCAGCAGTTTATCACGACAGGGGAAAGGCTCACCCCTCCACTTT. The whole variable domain, remainder taken from reference TRBV28 and TRBJ1-6, is DVKVTQSSRYLVKRTGEKVFLECVQDMDHENMFWYRQDPGLGLRLIYFSYDVKMKEKGDIPEGYSVSREKKERFSLILESASTNQTSMYLCASSLSRQGKGSPLHFGNGTRLTVT.

This clonotype has just one count. The chain recombines TRBV11-1 with TRBJ2-7, with D possibly TRBD1 on 7 matching bases. Trimming removed 5 bases from V and 4 bases from J, with 21 bases in between. Germline loops: CDR1 SGHAT, CDR2 FQDESV (reference sequence). The CDR3 runs 16 residues. The CDR3 reads CASSQRRGTDLYEQYF. The CDR3 nucleotides are TGTGCCAGCAGCCAACGCCGCGGGACAGACCTATACGAGCAGTACTTC. The entire variable domain, with the rest obtained from reference TRBV11-1 and TRBJ2-7, is as follows: EAEVAQSPRYKITEKSQAVAFWCDPISGHATLYWYRQILGQGPELLVQFQDESVVDDSQLPKDRFSAERLKGVDSTLKIQPAELGDSAMYLCASSQRRGTDLYEQYFGPGTRLTVT.

This clonotype appeared a few times. The V gene is TRBV20-1, the J gene TRBJ2-1; 11 bases line up with TRBD2. The CDR3 is 14 residues long. The germline V gene encodes CDR1 DFQATT and CDR2 SNEGSKA (reference sequence). J lost 9 bases, V lost 3 bases, and 7 bases had no gene match. The CDR3 DNA reads as TGCAGTGCTAGTAAACTAGCGGGAGTATTTGAGCAGTTCTTC. Its protein product is CSASKLAGVFEQFF.

The rearrangement joins TRBV5-5 to TRBJ2-5; TRBD2 matches at 12 bases. The CDR3 is 18 amino acids. Germline V gene lookup returns CDR1 SGHKS and CDR2 YYEKEE (reference sequence). The V and J ends lost 0 bases and 2 bases, in that order; junction bases with no gene match: 8. CDR3 loop: CASSLALGLAGSQETQYF. The CDR3 DNA is TGTGCCAGCAGCTTGGCGCTCGGACTAGCGGGAAGTCAAGAGACCCAGTACTTC.

This clonotype was observed many times. The gene calls are TRBV10-3 and TRBJ2-5; a weak D match, TRBD2 (6 bases). V shed 6 bases and J shed 2 bases, with 19 bases lying between them. The CDR3 totals 16 residues. Germline V CDR1 and CDR2: ENHRY, SYGVKD. The CDR3 DNA reads as TGTGCCATCAGCCATCGAAATAGCGGAGGGCAAGAGACCCAGTACTTC. It yields the protein CAISHRNSGGQETQYF.

The chain links TRBV7-9 to TRBJ2-3; 9 bases fit TRBD1. Germline V lookup: CDR1 SEHNR, CDR2 FQNEAQ (reference sequence). Trimming at V came to 2 bases and at J to 6 bases, leaving 6 bases not matched to a gene. The CDR3 consists of 15 residues. Written as DNA, the CDR3 is TGTGCCAGCAGCTTATACCACAGGGGGCAGGATACGCAGTATTTT. The encoded protein is CASSLYHRGQDTQYF.

V and J are TRBV24-1 and TRBJ2-3; D is perhaps TRBD1 or TRBD2 (6 bases each). The CDR3 runs to 16 residues. Germline V gene sequence: CDR1 KGHDR, CDR2 SFDVKD. V was pared by 0 bases and J by 2 bases, with 11 bases between. This CDR3 reads CATSDLAEGVTDTQYF. CDR3 coding DNA: TGTGCCACCAGTGATTTGGCGGAGGGGGTCACAGATACGCAGTATTTT.

As to this clonotype: The junction does not match germline at one end; this may be a read error. V is TRBV7-2 and J is TRBJ1-3; D not certain. This CDR3 has 16 residues. Germline CDR1 is SGHTA and CDR2 is FQGNSA. The CDR3 spells CASSLAATSSGNTTYF. The CDR3 coding sequence is TGTGCCAGCAGCTTAGCCGCCACCAGCTCTGGAAACACCACATATTTT. Using reference TRBV7-2 and TRBJ1-3 for the parts outside the CDR3, the full variable domain is GAGVSQSPSNKVTEKGKDVELRCDPISGHTALYWYRQSLGQGLEFLIYFQGNSAPDKSGLPSDRFSAERTGGSVSTLTIQRTQQEDSAVYLCASSLAATSSGNTTYFGEGSWLTVV.

This clonotype was found a few times. The gene calls are TRBV6-5 and TRBJ2-5; TRBD2 matches at 12 bases. The V segment lost 2 bases and the J segment 4 bases; nucleotides outside the gene matches: 8. Looked up from germline, CDR1 is MNHEY and CDR2 is SVGAGI. CDR3 length equals 17 residues. CDR3 sequence (DNA): TGTGCCAGCAGTTACCCGACTAGCGGGAGTTTAGTAGAGACCCAGTACTTC. This encodes CASSYPTSGSLVETQYF.

This clonotype was counted at least ten times. The rearrangement links TRBV7-2 to TRBJ2-7; D remains unclear. Germline V lookup: CDR1 SGHTA, CDR2 FQGNSA. Trimming stripped 1 base from V and 6 bases from J, with 7 bases between. CDR3 length equals 12 residues. Here the CDR3 reads CASSLVFGEQYF. The CDR3 DNA sequence: TGTGCCAGCAGCTTAGTTTTCGGCGAGCAGTACTTC.

Notes on this clonotype: One end of the junction varies from germline; a read error may be responsible. The CDR3 sequence is CASSLRSVYRGDHYGQYF. The CDR3 DNA sequence: TGTGCCAGCAGTTTAAGGTCGGTCTATAGAGGCGACCACTACGGGCAGTACTTC. The chain employs TRBV28 and TRBJ2-7, with D unresolved. This CDR3 comprises 18 residues. CDR1 and CDR2 from the germline V gene are MDHEN and SYDVKM.

This clonotype was recorded at least ten times. The chain recombines TRBV20-1 with TRBJ1-1; 9 bases are shared with TRBD1. There are 14 residues in the CDR3. The germline V gene encodes CDR1 DFQATT and CDR2 SNEGSKA (reference sequence). With 1 base clipped from V and 6 bases from J, the junction kept 6 bases outside the gene matches. CDR3 DNA: TGCAGTGCTAGAGGGCGGGACAGGGAGGCTGAAGCTTTCTTT. It codes for CSARGRDREAEAFF.

The sample holds many counts of this clonotype. The chain links TRBV12-5 to TRBJ2-1, with D possibly matching TRBD1 (6 bases). The CDR3 runs to 17 residues. V dropped 3 bases and J dropped 7 bases, with 22 bases sitting between them. CDR1 and CDR2 from the germline V gene are LGHNT and FRNRAP. The CDR3 coding sequence is TGTGCTAGTGGTTTCCGTAACAACAGGGTGAGCCTTAATGAGCAGTTCTTC. Protein: CASGFRNNRVSLNEQFF. Using reference TRBV12-5 and TRBJ2-1 for the parts outside the CDR3, the full variable domain is DARVTQTPRHKVTEMGQEVTMRCQPILGHNTVFWYRQTMMQGLELLAYFRNRAPLDDSGMPKDRFSAEMPDATLATLKIQPSEPRDSAVYFCASGFRNNRVSLNEQFFGPGTRLTVL.

At least ten counts were recorded for this clonotype. The rearrangement links TRBV20-1 to TRBJ2-4; D tentatively fits TRBD1 or TRBD2 (7 bases each). This CDR3 is built from 17 residues. The germline gives CDR1 DFQATT, CDR2 SNEGSKA (reference sequence). Trimming cost V 3 bases and J 0 bases, with 18 bases left between them. CDR3 protein: CSASPFRGGLAKNIQYF. The CDR3 DNA is TGCAGTGCTAGCCCTTTCAGGGGGGGCTTAGCCAAAAACATTCAGTACTTC.

This clonotype appeared many times. The chain couples TRBV28 to TRBJ2-2; D gene uncertain. Trimming shortened V by 7 bases and J by 4 bases, and 10 bases separated the two germline ends. Per the germline V gene, CDR1 is MDHEN and CDR2 is SYDVKM. The CDR3 has 13 amino acids. CDR3 sequence (DNA): TGTGCCAGCAAGACCAGCCGCACCGGGGAGCTGTTTTTT. Its translation: CASKTSRTGELFF.

This clonotype was seen repeatedly, ten times or more. The CDR3 DNA sequence: TGTGCCAGCAGCCAAGGAGCTTTAGCCAAAAACATTCAGTACTTC. Translating it yields CASSQGALAKNIQYF. The rearrangement links TRBV3-1 to TRBJ2-4; D is uncertain. The CDR3 length is 15 residues. V was pared by 1 base and J by 0 bases, with 7 bases between. Germline lookup yields CDR1 LGHDT and CDR2 YNNKEL (reference sequence).

This clonotype has a handful of counts. The rearrangement links TRBV19 to TRBJ2-7, with D possibly TRBD2 on 7 matching bases. Germline CDR1 reads LNHDA; CDR2 reads SQIVND (reference sequence). V dropped 6 bases and J dropped 3 bases, with 18 bases sitting between them. The CDR3 is 15 amino acids. Here the CDR3 DNA reads TGTGCCAGTAGCACACAGGGACTACCACACTACGAGCAGTACTTC. Translation gives CASSTQGLPHYEQYF.

The chain couples TRBV27 to TRBJ2-1; no clear D. CDR3 size: 13 residues. CDR1 and CDR2 from the germline V gene are MNHEY and SMNVEV (reference sequence). V gave up 5 bases and J gave up 8 bases, with 13 bases separating them. CDR3 in DNA: TGTGCCAGCAGTGGCACTGGGATCGATGAGCAGTTCTTC. Residues: CASSGTGIDEQFF.

V and J are TRBV30 and TRBJ2-5; TRBD2 aligns across 10 bases. Germline V lookup: CDR1 GTSNPN, CDR2 SVGIG (reference sequence). The J segment lost 5 bases and the V segment lost 2 bases, leaving 5 bases of the junction unmatched. This CDR3 has 14 amino acids. For the CDR3, the DNA is TGTGCCTGGAGTAGCGGGGGGGCCGGTGAGACCCAGTACTTC. Its translation: CAWSSGGAGETQYF.

This clonotype was counted ten times or more. The chain combines TRBV11-2 with TRBJ1-6; no reliable D call. The ends were cut back, 3 bases at V and 8 bases at J, with 11 bases in the middle. Germline V gives CDR1 SGHAT, CDR2 FQNNGV. This CDR3 spans 14 amino acids. The CDR3, as DNA: TGTGCCAGCAGCTTCGCCGGTAATGATTCACCCCTCCACTTT. This translates into CASSFAGNDSPLHF.

This clonotype has at least ten counts. This sequence joins TRBV7-6 and TRBJ2-1; possible D gene TRBD2, 6 bases. The germline V and J ends were trimmed by 4 bases and 6 bases, with 16 bases remaining between them. This CDR3 comprises 15 residues. CDR1 SGHVS and CDR2 FNYEAQ come from the germline V gene. CDR3 DNA sequence: TGTGCCAGCAGCTCCCCCTTGGGGGGAGCCAATGAGCAGTTCTTC. It codes for CASSSPLGGANEQFF.

The V and J genes are TRBV28 and TRBJ2-5, with TRBD2 matching 15 bases. Trimming at V came to 5 bases and at J to 5 bases, leaving 12 bases not matched to a gene. The CDR3 is 18 amino acids. Germline CDR1 is MDHEN and CDR2 is SYDVKM. CDR3: CASSRGLAGGSRRETQYF. In DNA, the CDR3 is TGTGCCAGCAGTCGCGGACTAGCGGGGGGGTCACGGAGGGAGACCCAGTACTTC.

The rearrangement joins TRBV4-1 to TRBJ2-7; weak D call: TRBD2 (5 bases). CDR3 length: 16 residues. Germline-derived CDR1 and CDR2 are MGHRA and YSYEKL. Trimming removed 4 bases from V and 4 bases from J, with 20 bases in between. CDR3 sequence reads: CASSPYLNGKGYEQYF. The CDR3 DNA follows: TGCGCCAGCAGCCCCTACCTTAACGGGAAAGGATACGAGCAGTACTTC.

The chain employs TRBV3-1 and TRBJ2-2; 7 bases are shared with TRBD2. The V gene end was trimmed by 1 base and the J gene end by 8 bases; junction bases not matched to a gene: 4. Germline assignment: CDR1 LGHDT and CDR2 YNNKEL (reference sequence). This CDR3 region has 14 residues. Here the CDR3 DNA reads TGTGCCAGCAGCCAAGGCGGGGGTGAGGGGGAGCTGTTTTTT. This encodes CASSQGGGEGELFF.

This chain's CDR3 is CASSPGTSGILYNEQFF. CDR3 in DNA: TGTGCCAGCAGCCCGGGGACTAGCGGGATACTCTACAATGAGCAGTTCTTC. The chain links TRBV11-2 to TRBJ2-1; 13 nucleotides align to TRBD2. V lost 5 bases to trimming and J lost 3 bases; unmatched junction nucleotides: 7. The CDR3 covers 17 residues. Germline loops: CDR1 SGHAT, CDR2 FQNNGV.